This TCR beta chain was sequenced for a study of T-cell reconstitution after alpha-beta-depleted transplantation in children. This clonotype was counted between two and nine times. Its specificity is unknown. Molecular barcoding with unique molecular identifiers was used for the TCRbeta library. MiXCR, run by TCRdb on the PCR reads, gives a single entry per CDR3 protein. The sample yields 500,000 to 600,000 distinct CDR3 sequences, 25% to 30% seen once. Study conclusions and caveats: The study reportedly traced alpha-beta T cells about two months after transplant to several hundred expanded graft clones. T-cell numbers and diversity one year post-transplant derived largely from freshly generated T cells. Where some patients showed high TCRbeta diversity at day 60, it came from recipient T cells and thymic progenitors that had survived.

The V and J ends lost 6 bases and 6 bases, in that order; junction bases with no gene match: 2. The CDR3 extends over 12 amino acids. The germline gives CDR1 SQVTM, CDR2 ANQGSEA. The TCR was taken from a boy under two years old with Wiskott-Aldrich syndrome, due to receive a stem cell transplant. The sequenced sample was PBMCs, obtained before TCRalphabeta/CD19-depleted stem cell transplant. The rearrangement links TRBV29-1 to TRBJ2-1; 10 bases fit TRBD2. The DNA of the CDR3 is TGCAGCGTAGCGGGAGGGACCAATGAGCAGTTCTTC. Translation: CSVAGGTNEQFF.